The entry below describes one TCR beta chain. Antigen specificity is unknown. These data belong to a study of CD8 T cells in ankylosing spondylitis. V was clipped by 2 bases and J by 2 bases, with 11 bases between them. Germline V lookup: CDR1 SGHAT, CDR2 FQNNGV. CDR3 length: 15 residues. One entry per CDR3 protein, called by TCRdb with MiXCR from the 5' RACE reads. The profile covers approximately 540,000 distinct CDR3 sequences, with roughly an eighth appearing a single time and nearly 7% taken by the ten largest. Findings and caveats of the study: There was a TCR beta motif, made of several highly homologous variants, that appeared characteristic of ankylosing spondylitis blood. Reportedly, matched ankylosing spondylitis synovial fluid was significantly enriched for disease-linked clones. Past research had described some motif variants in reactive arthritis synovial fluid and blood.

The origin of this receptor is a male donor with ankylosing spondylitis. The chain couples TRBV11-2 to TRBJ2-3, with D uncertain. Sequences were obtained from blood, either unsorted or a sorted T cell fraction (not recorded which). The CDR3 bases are TGTGCCAGCAGCTTACCCCCTACGTACACAGATACGCAGTATTTT. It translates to CASSLPPTYTDTQYF.